The rows below give T cell receptor beta chains drawn from one sample of a study of early T cells in non-severe SARS-CoV-2 infection. TCRdb reprocessed the 5' RACE reads via MiXCR and lists one record per CDR3 protein. The sample consists of approximately 97,000 distinct CDR3 sequences, roughly 9.6% of them appearing once. The specimen was whole blood, collected at baseline. The receptors stem from an adult who was a healthcare worker with PCR-confirmed SARS-CoV-2 infection or an uninfected control (not recorded which). CDR3s include the opening cysteine and the closing phenylalanine or tryptophan. D genes are given only for firm matches. For some rows the clone size is stated as once, few or many, or as a class when expanded; others skip it.

d_gene	v_gene	len	j_gene	abundance	CDR3aa	CDR3nt
-	TRBV12-3/TRBV12-4	14	TRBJ1-5	-	CASSYNLSNQPQHF	TGTGCCAGCAGTTACAACCTAAGCAATCAGCCCCAGCATTTT
-	TRBV12-3/TRBV12-4	13	TRBJ2-7	many	CASLLGGSDEQYF	TGTGCCAGCCTTTTAGGGGGGTCCGACGAGCAGTACTTC
TRBD2	TRBV20-1	16	TRBJ2-1	many	CSAQDSGTSAYNEQFF	TGCAGTGCTCAGGACTCCGGGACTAGCGCATACAATGAGCAGTTCTTC
-	TRBV4-3	16	TRBJ2-1	-	CASSTRRASKDNEQFF	TGCGCCAGCAGCACGCGCAGGGCCTCTAAGGACAATGAGCAGTTCTTC
-	TRBV4-3	16	TRBJ2-5	few	CASSQDSARGGETQYF	TGCGCCAGCAGCCAAGATAGTGCCAGGGGTGGAGAGACCCAGTACTTC
TRBD2	TRBV29-1	13	TRBJ2-7	many	CSVGDGRAYEQYF	TGCAGCGTTGGGGACGGGAGGGCCTACGAGCAGTACTTC
-	TRBV7-6	13	TRBJ2-2	many	CASSLASTGELFF	TGTGCCAGCAGCTTAGCTAGCACCGGGGAGCTGTTTTTT
-	TRBV6-5	13	TRBJ1-2	few	CASSSGSGSSYTF	TGTGCCAGCAGTTCTGGGAGCGGCTCCAGCTACACCTTC
-	TRBV3-1	15	TRBJ2-1	-	CASRPTASSYNEQFF	TGTGCCAGCAGGCCGACGGCCTCCTCCTACAATGAGCAGTTCTTC
-	TRBV3-1	18	TRBJ2-6	many	CASSQGGGSASGANVLTF	TGTGCCAGCAGCCAAGGAGGGGGTTCAGCCTCTGGGGCCAACGTCCTGACTTTC
TRBD2	TRBV30	15	TRBJ2-1	-	CAWSGLAYSYNEQFF	TGTGCCTGGAGTGGACTAGCGTATTCCTACAATGAGCAGTTCTTC
-	TRBV27	12	TRBJ2-7	few	CASSSKPPLQYF	TGTGCCAGCAGTTCGAAGCCTCCGTTGCAGTACTTC
-	TRBV12-3/TRBV12-4	13	TRBJ1-5	few	CASSLAQPQPQHF	TGTGCCAGCAGTTTAGCGCAGCCTCAGCCCCAGCATTTT
-	TRBV20-1	15	TRBJ1-1	-	CSARDVQGVNTEAFF	TGCAGTGCTAGAGATGTTCAAGGGGTGAACACTGAAGCTTTCTTT
-	TRBV20-1	10	TRBJ1-2	many	CSARDEGNTF	TGCAGTGCTAGAGATGAGGGAAACACCTTC
-	TRBV12-3/TRBV12-4	16	TRBJ2-3	few	CASSLGGQGGTDTQYF	TGTGCCAGCAGCCTGGGGGGGCAAGGGGGCACAGATACGCAGTATTTT
-	TRBV11-2	14	TRBJ2-3	few	CASTLGLNTDTQYF	TGTGCCAGCACCTTGGGGCTCAACACAGATACGCAGTATTTT